The present TCR beta chain was sequenced within a study of vaccination and CD4 T cells after COVID-19. Documented time point: late sampling 161 to 241 days after vaccination in a few convalescent patients. The sample's treatment: roughly 10-day PBMC culture with coronavirus spike peptide pools or control peptides (ViraFEST assay). The Oncomine TCR Beta short-read assay was applied to DNA of cultured CD4+ T cells. TCRdb itself ran the PCR reads through MiXCR, one entry per CDR3 protein. The sample has some 22,000 distinct CDR3 sequences, 30% to 45% seen once. A remark on this clonotype: What it binds is unknown.

Looked up from germline, CDR1 is MDHEN and CDR2 is SYDVKM. This CDR3 comprises 15 residues. V was shortened by 5 bases and J by 4 bases, with 17 bases between the two germline ends. This receptor was identified in a human donor who had recovered from COVID-19. Sequences were derived from CD4+ T cells from blood, cultured in vitro, sampled about 7 months after SARS-CoV-2 vaccination. This chain joins TRBV28 and TRBJ1-2; D uncertain. The CDR3 nucleotides read TGTGCCAGCAGTCCCCGAGGTTCAGGAACCTATGGCTACACCTTC. Translated: CASSPRGSGTYGYTF.